These T cell receptor beta chains were read from a single sample in a study of blood T cells in healthy people across ages. Each CDR3 protein gets one entry after TCRdb re-called the 5' RACE reads with MiXCR. The sample comprises approximately 1,000,000 distinct CDR3 sequences, roughly two fifths of which are singletons, and about 12% rests with the top ten. Sequenced material: blood. These receptors were collected from a man younger than 30 in good health. The CDR3 runs from the conserved cysteine through the conserved F or W. Each record gives: J gene, clone size, V gene, D gene, CDR3 DNA, CDR3 protein. A D gene is named only where the DNA matches it firmly. Part of the rows lack a size; the others show once, few, many or a class for expanded clones.

TRBJ2-7	.	TRBV20-1	TRBD2	TGCAGTGGTCTAGCCCGGACTAGCGGGTACAATGAGCAGTACTTC	CSGLARTSGYNEQYF
TRBJ1-2	many	TRBV15	.	TGTGCCACCTCCACAGAGATAGTCTATGGCTACACCTTC	CATSTEIVYGYTF
TRBJ2-3	.	TRBV12-3/TRBV12-4	.	TGTGTCAGCAGTTTAGGAGGGGGGCGTACTAGTGGGACGCAGTATTTT	CVSSLGGGRTSGTQYF
TRBJ2-1	few	TRBV12-3/TRBV12-4	.	TGTGCCAGCAGTTTGGCGGCCGGCCGGGAGCAGTTCTTC	CASSLAAGREQFF
TRBJ1-2	.	TRBV20-1	.	TGCAGTGCTAGAGATTTAGGGGGGGCGAAGAGCCTCTACACCTTC	CSARDLGGAKSLYTF
TRBJ1-1	.	TRBV6-2/TRBV6-3	TRBD1	TGTGCCAGCAGTTACACCGTGACAGGGGACACTGAAGCTTTCTTT	CASSYTVTGDTEAFF
TRBJ2-4	many	TRBV11-2	.	TGTGCCAGCAGCTTAGGCCCCCGATTTGACAGCGGACCGAGCTACCGACTAGCCAAAAACATTCAGTACTTC	CASSLGPRFDSGPSYRLAKNIQYF
TRBJ1-1	few	TRBV6-5	.	TGTGCCAGCAGTAAGGACTCAAGTCACTACACTGAAGCTTTCTTT	CASSKDSSHYTEAFF
TRBJ2-7	few	TRBV29-1	TRBD1	TGCAGCGCCCTTCTTGACAGGGGGCGCACCTACGAGCAGTACTTC	CSALLDRGRTYEQYF
TRBJ2-3	few	TRBV5-6	.	TGTGCCAGCAGCTTGGTTTCGGGGGAACCAGATACGCAGTATTTT	CASSLVSGEPDTQYF
TRBJ2-5	.	TRBV10-3	.	TGTGCCATCAGTAGGGGCCACCAAGAGACCCAGTACTTC	CAISRGHQETQYF
TRBJ2-3	.	TRBV6-2/TRBV6-3	.	TGTGCCAGCAGCTTGTTCAGTAGCAGCACAGATACGCAGTATTTT	CASSLFSSSTDTQYF
TRBJ2-2	.	TRBV12-3/TRBV12-4	TRBD2	TGTGCCAGCAGAATTTCGAGGTGGACTAGCGGGGACACCGGGGAGCTGTTTTTT	CASRISRWTSGDTGELFF
TRBJ2-7	few	TRBV11-2	.	TGTGCCAGCACGCGCCCCCAAGACTACGAGCAGTACTTC	CASTRPQDYEQYF
TRBJ1-5	.	TRBV7-9	.	TGTGCCAGCAGCTTAGATAAGCCGTCAGTATATCAGCCCCAGCATTTT	CASSLDKPSVYQPQHF
TRBJ2-5	few	TRBV20-1	.	TGCAGTGCTAGGGACGGACAACAAGAGACCCAGTACTTC	CSARDGQQETQYF
TRBJ1-4	.	TRBV14	.	TGTGCCAGCAGCCAAGATGAAAAACTGTTTTTT	CASSQDEKLFF
TRBJ2-5	.	TRBV14	.	TGTGCCAGCACCCGGAGGGGAGGTGAGCAGTACTTC	CASTRRGGEQYF
TRBJ2-3	few	TRBV7-9	.	TGTGCCAGCAGCGTAGGGACGACTAGTCCGCACACAGATACGCAGTATTTT	CASSVGTTSPHTDTQYF
TRBJ2-3	.	TRBV10-3	.	TGTGCCATCCACCCAGGGGCAGGGGAAAACACAGATACGCAGTATTTT	CAIHPGAGENTDTQYF
TRBJ2-3	.	TRBV20-1	TRBD2	TGCAGTGCTAGACAACATGGGGGACTAGCGGCAAATACGCAGTATTTT	CSARQHGGLAANTQYF
TRBJ2-5	.	TRBV29-1	.	TGCAGCGTGGAGGCCAATGAGCAGTACTTC	CSVEANEQYF
TRBJ1-4	few	TRBV27	.	TGTGCCAGCCCAAAAGCGGCGTATGCAACTAATGAAAAACTGTTTTTT	CASPKAAYATNEKLFF
TRBJ1-1	.	TRBV20-1	.	TGCAGTGCTAGATCGGGGGGACCGAAAACTGAAGCTTTCTTT	CSARSGGPKTEAFF
TRBJ1-1	.	TRBV6-2/TRBV6-3	.	TGTGCCAGCAGTTACCCTGTGAAGAACACTGAAGCTTTCTTT	CASSYPVKNTEAFF
TRBJ1-2	.	TRBV28	.	TGTGCCAGCAGCCCATATCCCGTGGGCAGCCCTTCCTATGGCTACACCTTC	CASSPYPVGSPSYGYTF
TRBJ1-1	.	TRBV4-3	.	TGCGCCAGCAGCCACCAACAGGCTCGGGGCACTGAAGCTTTCTTT	CASSHQQARGTEAFF
TRBJ2-2	.	TRBV27	.	TGTGCCAGCACGCCAGGGTCCGGGGAGCTGTTTTTT	CASTPGSGELFF
TRBJ1-2	few	TRBV4-3	.	TGCGCCAGCAGCCAAGAACTGACGGGTACTAACTATGGCTACACCTTC	CASSQELTGTNYGYTF
TRBJ2-4	.	TRBV6-2/TRBV6-3	TRBD2	TGTGCCGGCAGACGGGGGGGCAGCTTAGCCAAAAGCATTCAGTACTTC	CAGRRGGSLAKSIQYF
TRBJ2-5	.	TRBV7-9	TRBD2	TGTGCCAGCAGCTCTCTCTGGGGAGGGCAGAGTGACAATGAGCAGTACTTC	CASSSLWGGQSDNEQYF
TRBJ2-5	.	TRBV28	TRBD1	TGTGCCAGCAGATGGACAGGGGGCGATGAGCAGTACTTC	CASRWTGGDEQYF
TRBJ2-1	many	TRBV4-3	.	TGCGCCAGCAGCCAAGACGACTATTCCAATGAGCAGTTCTTC	CASSQDDYSNEQFF
TRBJ1-1	.	TRBV14	TRBD1	TGTGCCAGCAGCCCTACTCTTCCGGGACAGGAAGCTTTCTTT	CASSPTLPGQEAFF
TRBJ1-2	.	TRBV9	.	TGTGCCAGCAGCGTAGAACCTCTCTATGGCTACACCTTC	CASSVEPLYGYTF
TRBJ2-3	.	TRBV7-2	TRBD1	TGTGCCAGCAGCCCCTGGGGGACAGATTCGCAGTATTTT	CASSPWGTDSQYF
TRBJ1-5	few	TRBV20-1	.	TGCAGTGCTAGGCGAGCCGGACAGAGCAATCAGCCCCAGCATTTT	CSARRAGQSNQPQHF
TRBJ2-1	.	TRBV25-1	.	TGTGCCAGCAGTACAAGCGGAGGGGGTACTGAGCAGTTCTTC	CASSTSGGGTEQFF
TRBJ2-1	.	TRBV6-2/TRBV6-3	.	TGTGCCAGCAGTTCACGGACATCCGGGGGCTACAATGAGCAGTTCTTC	CASSSRTSGGYNEQFF
TRBJ2-1	once	TRBV5-6	.	TGTGCCAGCAGCGGATGGGGCGGAAGCAATGAGCAGTTCTTC	CASSGWGGSNEQFF
TRBJ2-4	.	TRBV12-3/TRBV12-4	.	TGTGCCAGCAGCCTAAGTGGGCCACACGAGTACTTC	CASSLSGPHEYF
TRBJ2-5	.	TRBV7-2	.	TGTGCCAGCAGCTCCCGAAGGTACCAAGAGACCCAGTACTTC	CASSSRRYQETQYF
TRBJ1-4	few	TRBV6-5	.	TGTGCCAGCAGCCCCGCCCTGGGGAATGAAAAACTGTTTTTT	CASSPALGNEKLFF
TRBJ2-1	few	TRBV20-1	.	TGCAGTGCTAGCAGGGCGGGTAACAATGAGCAGTTCTTC	CSASRAGNNEQFF
TRBJ2-3	.	TRBV10-3	TRBD1	TGTGCCATCAGGACAGGGGTTCTTGGCACAGATACGCAGTATTTT	CAIRTGVLGTDTQYF
TRBJ1-4	.	TRBV10-3	TRBD1	TGTGCCATCAGGCCGGGACAGGATAATGAAAAACTGTTTTTT	CAIRPGQDNEKLFF
TRBJ2-5	.	TRBV20-1	TRBD2	TGCAGTGCTAGAGATAGAGCTAGCGGGGGGAGAGAGACCCAGTACTTC	CSARDRASGGRETQYF
TRBJ1-2	few	TRBV16	.	TGTGCCAGCAGCCAAAGTGCAAGGGAAGCAGGCACCTTC	CASSQSAREAGTF
TRBJ2-1	.	TRBV28	.	TGTGCCAGCACTTCCAGGCGCAGCTCCTACAATGAGCAGTTCTTC	CASTSRRSSYNEQFF
TRBJ1-5	.	TRBV7-2	.	TGTGCCAGCAGCTTTGAAGGGTCCGGGACAAAGAATCAGCCCCAGCATTTT	CASSFEGSGTKNQPQHF
TRBJ2-1	many	TRBV7-2	.	TGTGCCAGCAGCTTAAGTTTAGGGTCCTACAATGAGCAGTTCTTC	CASSLSLGSYNEQFF